The 27 T cell receptor beta chains in this list originate from one sample, sequenced in a study of metastatic and nonmetastatic thyroid tumors. TCRdb re-analyzed the PCR reads through MiXCR. The profile shows more than 50,000 clones, roughly 22% of them singletons. Before thyroid surgery, none of the patients had received any treatment. The material sequenced was blood. These receptors all stem from a female donor with papillary thyroid cancer or a benign thyroid nodule (not recorded which). Some clones in this sample may be carry-over from other donors' samples.

In regard to this clone: Because it lacks the conserved phenylalanine or tryptophan at the end, this CDR3 is likely a read error. The V and J genes are TRBV12-3 or TRBV12-4 and TRBJ1-6; D remains ambiguous. The CDR3 length is 12 residues. V lost 2 bases and J lost 15, with 11 bases in between. CDR3: CASSLNKRDLHL. CDR3 bases: TGTGCCAGCAGTTTAAACAAAAGGGACCTCCACTTG.

For this clone: Sequence at one end of the junction differs from germline and may be a read error. This chain links TRBV27 with TRBJ2-3; no clear D. This CDR3 is built from 20 residues. CDR1 and CDR2 from the germline V gene are MNHEY and SMNVEV (reference sequence). As DNA, the CDR3 is TGTGCCAGCAGTTTATTCCCAGGCGCTATCCTTTCGGGCAGCACATATACGCAGTATTTT. It codes for CASSLFPGAILSGSTYTQYF.

With regard to this clone: One end of the junction varies from germline; a read error may be responsible. The J gene is TRBJ2-2, the V gene TRBV5-1; 7 nucleotides align to TRBD1. CDR1 SGHRS and CDR2 YFSETQ come from the germline V gene. This CDR3 has 14 amino acids. The CDR3 is CASSLYRGAGELSF. In DNA, the CDR3 is TGCGCCAGCAGCCTTTACAGGGGTGCCGGGGAGCTGTCTTTT.

In this sample, this clone turned up many times. V and J are TRBV4-2 and TRBJ1-3, with unresolved D. CDR1 and CDR2 from the germline V gene are LGHNA and YNFKEQ. This CDR3 has 16 amino acids. The V gene lost 0 bases and the J gene lost 10 bases, with 19 bases spanning the gap. The CDR3 sequence: CASSQDMAGPLGTIYF. CDR3 coding DNA: TGTGCCAGCAGCCAAGATATGGCAGGCCCACTGGGAACCATATATTTT.

This clone was observed at least ten times. The V and J genes are TRBV3-1 and TRBJ1-5; no reliable D call. V was cut by 1 base and J by 5 bases, with 12 bases left in between. The germline CDR1 and CDR2 sequences are LGHDT and YNNKEL (reference sequence). This CDR3 region has 15 residues. CDR3 loop: CASSQGRVGYQPQHF. The CDR3 nucleotides read TGTGCCAGCAGCCAAGGGAGGGTCGGGTATCAGCCCCAGCATTTT.

This clone was seen many times. This chain links TRBV28 with TRBJ2-2; no reliable D call. Trimming took 7 bases from V and 6 from J, leaving 15 bases between them. The CDR3 loop spans 14 amino acids. Per the germline V gene, CDR1 is MDHEN and CDR2 is SYDVKM. CDR3 sequence (DNA): TGTGCCAGCACTTCCCATACTCCGGCCGGGGAGCTGTTTTTT. It specifies CASTSHTPAGELFF.

This clone was counted many times. The rearrangement uses TRBV7-2 and TRBJ2-5; 7 bases line up with TRBD1. The germline CDR1 and CDR2 sequences are SGHTA and FQGNSA. V was clipped by 2 bases and J by 5 bases; unmatched bases: 8. There are 15 residues in the CDR3. This CDR3 is CASSLSTGVSETQYF. For the CDR3, the DNA is TGTGCCAGCAGCTTAAGCACAGGGGTTTCGGAGACCCAGTACTTC.

Many counts were recorded for this clone. The chain joins TRBV30 to TRBJ1-5; D possibly corresponds to TRBD1 (5 bases). Trimming stripped 1 base from V and 6 bases from J, with 10 bases between. Germline assignment: CDR1 GTSNPN and CDR2 SVGIG (reference sequence). The CDR3 length is 13 residues. The CDR3: CAWSAGVIQPQHF. The CDR3 DNA sequence: TGTGCCTGGAGTGCGGGGGTTATTCAGCCCCAGCATTTT.

This clone came up many times. The J gene is TRBJ2-3, the V gene TRBV24-1, with 9 bases fitting TRBD2. The CDR3 consists of 17 residues. CDR1 KGHDR and CDR2 SFDVKD come from the germline V gene. The trim removed 4 bases at V and 0 bases at J, leaving 7 bases unmatched. In DNA form, the CDR3 reads TGTGCCACCAGTGACCCTTCAACTAGCGGGAGCACAGATACGCAGTATTTT. It translates to CATSDPSTSGSTDTQYF.

This clone was detected many times. The CDR3 DNA sequence: TGCAGTGCTAGAGTTCCGGCTAGCGGCACAGATACGCAGTATTTT. It specifies CSARVPASGTDTQYF. The chain links TRBV20-1 to TRBJ2-3; a possible D gene is TRBD2 (6 bases). The germline V and J ends were trimmed by 1 base and 1 base, with 12 bases remaining between them. CDR3 length: 15 residues. Germline V gene sequence: CDR1 DFQATT, CDR2 SNEGSKA (reference sequence).

J is TRBJ1-1 and V is TRBV6-5, with a tentative D call TRBD1 (5 bases). Per germline, CDR1 MNHEY and CDR2 SVGAGI. V was pared by 2 bases and J by 3 bases, with 7 bases between. CDR3 length: 13 amino acids. The CDR3 protein is CASSYPGDTEAFF. CDR3 DNA: TGTGCCAGCAGTTACCCGGGGGACACTGAAGCTTTCTTT.

This clone has ten or more counts. This chain joins TRBV20-1 and TRBJ2-3; 8 bases are shared with TRBD1. Germline V CDR1 and CDR2: DFQATT, SNEGSKA (reference sequence). The CDR3 totals 17 residues. The junction had 16 bases not matched to a gene; V was cut back by 3 bases and J by 5 bases. The CDR3 region has the DNA TGCAGTGCTAGTTCTCCTACTGGACAGGGCATGAAAGATACGCAGTATTTT. This codes for CSASSPTGQGMKDTQYF.

In its sample, this clone was seen a few times. This CDR3 reads CATSRELAADISEQFF. The DNA of the CDR3 is TGTGCCACCAGCAGAGAGCTAGCGGCAGATATCTCCGAGCAGTTCTTC. The chain carries TRBV15 and TRBJ2-1; TRBD2 matches at 7 bases. The germline V gene encodes CDR1 LNHNV and CDR2 YYDKDF (reference sequence). This CDR3 has 16 residues. V was clipped by 0 bases and J by 10 bases; unmatched bases: 12. Full variable domain (outside the CDR3, taken from reference TRBV15 and TRBJ2-1): DAMVIQNPRYQVTQFGKPVTLSCSQTLNHNVMYWYQQKSSQAPKLLFHYYDKDFNNEADTPDNFQSRRPNTSFCFLDIRSPGLGDTAMYLCATSRELAADISEQFFGPGTRLTVL.

The sample holds a few counts of this clone. The V and J genes are TRBV27 and TRBJ2-7; D call uncertain. Germline V gene lookup returns CDR1 MNHEY and CDR2 SMNVEV (reference sequence). The length of the CDR3 is 15 residues. V was pared by 7 bases and J by 0 bases, with 16 bases between. CDR3 loop: CASISVGPYSYEQYF. The CDR3 DNA reads TGTGCCAGCATTTCCGTCGGTCCTTACTCCTACGAGCAGTACTTC.

This clone was seen at least ten times. The rearrangement uses TRBV20-1 and TRBJ2-7; D gene unclear. CDR1 and CDR2 from the germline V gene are DFQATT and SNEGSKA (reference sequence). Trimming left V 4 bases short and J 3 bases short, with 13 bases between. There are 13 residues in the CDR3. The CDR3 protein is CSATGRMGYEQYF. The CDR3 nucleotides read TGCAGTGCTACCGGACGTATGGGCTACGAGCAGTACTTC.

The chain employs TRBV5-1 and TRBJ2-1; TRBD1 or TRBD2 may be the D gene (5 bases each). Germline assignment: CDR1 SGHRS and CDR2 YFSETQ. Trimming stripped 4 bases from V and 3 bases from J, with 17 bases between. CDR3 length: 16 residues. In DNA, the CDR3 is TGCGCCAGCAGCCCCAGGGCCAGCGGAAGCTACAATGAGCAGTTCTTC. Protein product: CASSPRASGSYNEQFF.

This clone was seen repeatedly, ten times or more. V is TRBV4-1 and J is TRBJ1-1; D not certain. Trimming removed 1 base at V and 1 base at J, with 13 bases between. The CDR3 runs to 16 residues. The V gene's germline CDR1 is MGHRA and CDR2 YSYEKL. CDR3 residues: CASSQALLMGNTEAFF. CDR3 bases: TGCGCCAGCAGCCAAGCCCTCTTGATGGGGAACACTGAAGCTTTCTTT.

This clone was seen at least ten times. At the DNA level, this CDR3 is encoded by other sequences in the same sample as well. The rearrangement links TRBV20-1 to TRBJ2-1; D is undetermined. Germline V gene lookup returns CDR1 DFQATT and CDR2 SNEGSKA (reference sequence). The CDR3 length is 15 residues. V was cut by 3 bases and J by 0 bases, with 12 bases left in between. CDR3 DNA sequence: TGCAGTGCTAGCGCCTCAGGAGTCTCCTACAATGAGCAGTTCTTC. This codes for CSASASGVSYNEQFF.

The chain combines TRBV3-1 with TRBJ2-3; perhaps TRBD2 as D (6 bases). This CDR3 is 15 amino acids long. Germline loops: CDR1 LGHDT, CDR2 YNNKEL (reference sequence). The V and J ends lost 9 bases and 2 bases respectively, with 18 bases between them. CDR3 in amino acids: CARRPRASATDTQYF. DNA for the CDR3: TGTGCCAGAAGACCTCGGGCTAGCGCCACAGATACGCAGTATTTT.

A remark on this clone: This may be a read error, as it is one base from a much larger clone. This chain uses TRBV30 with TRBJ2-5; the D is unclear. Germline assignment: CDR1 GTSNPN and CDR2 SVGIG (reference sequence). This CDR3 has 13 residues. Trimming shortened V by 4 bases and J by 1 base, and 10 bases separated the two germline ends. CDR3 protein: CAWIGTLQETQYF. The CDR3 DNA reads TGTGCCTGGATCGGAACTCTCCAAGAGACCCAGTACTTC. Using reference TRBV30 and TRBJ2-5 for the parts outside the CDR3, the full variable domain is SQTIHQWPATLVQPVGSPLSLECTVEGTSNPNLYWYRQAAGRGLQLLFYSVGIGQISSEVPQNLSASRPQDRQFILSSKKLLLSDSGFYLCAWIGTLQETQYFGPGTRLLVL.

There are many counts of this clone. The chain combines TRBV3-1 with TRBJ2-7; 8 nucleotides line up with TRBD1. This CDR3 is 13 amino acids long. J was trimmed by 3 bases and V by 3 bases; bases with no gene match: 1. Germline V CDR1 and CDR2: LGHDT, YNNKEL (reference sequence). The CDR3 spells CASSQGQDYEQYF. CDR3 DNA sequence: TGTGCCAGCAGCCAGGGACAGGACTACGAGCAGTACTTC.

This clone came up many times. This chain connects TRBV7-3 to TRBJ2-1, with 7 bases identical to TRBD1. V trimming: 5 bases; J trimming: 4 bases; junction bases outside the gene matches: 2. In germline, CDR1 is SGHTA, CDR2 FQGTGA. This CDR3 is 13 amino acids long. The CDR3 region has the DNA TGTGCCAGCAGCGAGGGACAGTACAATGAGCAGTTCTTC. The encoded protein is CASSEGQYNEQFF.

This clone was counted many times. V is TRBV27 and J is TRBJ1-5; a possible D gene is TRBD1 (5 bases). Trimming pared 5 bases from V and 7 bases from J, leaving 15 bases between. CDR3 length: 14 amino acids. CDR1 is MNHEY and CDR2 is SMNVEV in the germline V gene (reference sequence). DNA for the CDR3: TGTGCCAGCAGTCCCCGTAGGGGTGGCCAGCCCCAGCATTTT. As protein: CASSPRRGGQPQHF.

This clone was counted at least ten times. This rearrangement joins TRBV25-1 to TRBJ1-1; 7 bases agree with TRBD1. This CDR3 has 12 amino acids. Germline CDR1 reads MGHDK; CDR2 reads SYGVNS. Trimming took 6 bases from V and 4 from J; bases not matched to a gene: 2. CDR3 sequence reads: CASRGDSTEAFF. The CDR3 DNA sequence: TGTGCCAGCAGAGGGGACAGCACTGAAGCTTTCTTT. Using reference TRBV25-1 and TRBJ1-1 for the parts outside the CDR3, the full variable domain is EADIYQTPRYLVIGTGKKITLECSQTMGHDKMYWYQQDPGMELHLIHYSYGVNSTEKGDLSSESTVSRIRTEHFPLTLESARPSHTSQYLCASRGDSTEAFFGQGTRLTVV.

With respect to this clone: The junction differs from germline at one of its ends, possibly a read error. This chain joins TRBV20-1 and TRBJ2-7; TRBD2 agrees at 9 bases. This CDR3 region has 14 residues. Per the germline V gene, CDR1 is DFQATT and CDR2 is SNEGSKA (reference sequence). The CDR3 region is CSARDAGGPCEQYF. The CDR3 nucleotides read TGCAGTGCTAGAGACGCGGGAGGGCCCTGCGAGCAGTATTTC.

This clone was seen more than once but under ten times. Being one base from a much bigger clone, this may be a read error. This sequence joins TRBV29-1 and TRBJ2-7, with a possible D match to TRBD1 (5 bases). The ends were cut back, 4 bases at V and 3 bases at J, with 13 bases in the middle. The CDR3 is 13 residues long. CDR1 and CDR2 from the germline V gene are SQVTM and ANQGSEA. This chain's CDR3 is CSVAAWTSYEQYF. The CDR3 nucleotides read TGCAGCGTTGCAGCCTGGACAAGCTACGAGCAGTACTTC.

This clone appeared once. This sequence joins TRBV9 and TRBJ2-7, with 7 nucleotides matching TRBD2. V gave up 0 bases and J gave up 3 bases; unmatched junction bases: 6. In germline, CDR1 is SGDLS, CDR2 YYNGEE. This CDR3 has 15 residues. Here the CDR3 DNA reads TGTGCCAGCAGCGTAGCAGCGGGGTGCGTCTACGAGCAGTACTTC. Its translation is CASSVAAGCVYEQYF.